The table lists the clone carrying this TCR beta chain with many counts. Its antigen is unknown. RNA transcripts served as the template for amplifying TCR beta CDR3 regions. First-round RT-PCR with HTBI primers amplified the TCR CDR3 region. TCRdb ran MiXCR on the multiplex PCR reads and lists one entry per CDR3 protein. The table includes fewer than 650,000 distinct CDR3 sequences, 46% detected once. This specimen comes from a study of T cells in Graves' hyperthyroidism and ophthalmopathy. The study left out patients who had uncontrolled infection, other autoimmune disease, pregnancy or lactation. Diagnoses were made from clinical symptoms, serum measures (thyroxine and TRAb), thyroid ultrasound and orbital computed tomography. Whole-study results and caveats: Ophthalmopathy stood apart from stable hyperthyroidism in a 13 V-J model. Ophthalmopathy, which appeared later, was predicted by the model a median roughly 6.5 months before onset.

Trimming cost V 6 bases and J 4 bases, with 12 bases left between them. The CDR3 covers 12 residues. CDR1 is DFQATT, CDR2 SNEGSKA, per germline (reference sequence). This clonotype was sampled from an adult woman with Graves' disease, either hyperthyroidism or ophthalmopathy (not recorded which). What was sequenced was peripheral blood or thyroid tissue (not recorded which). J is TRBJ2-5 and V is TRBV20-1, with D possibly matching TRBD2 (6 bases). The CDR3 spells CSATDGGETQYF. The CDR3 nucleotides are TGCAGTGCAACGGACGGGGGAGAGACCCAGTACTTC.